This T cell receptor (beta chain) was found in a study of T-cell reconstitution after alpha-beta-depleted transplantation in children (dated by TCRdb to about 2016). About the investigation overall: The study quantitatively tracked T-cell immune reconstitution after TCRalphabeta/CD19-depleted allogeneic hematopoietic cell transplantation in children using TCR repertoire profiling.

Library prep was done by PCR. This sample was sequenced with an Illumina HiSeq 2500. TCR library preparation used molecular barcoding, with unique molecular identifiers applied to normalize quantification of the TCRbeta repertoire. TCRdb cleaned the public reads at Q25 with fastp, built clones with MiXCR and kept in-frame beta chains. CDR3 protein duplicates are merged, each entry listing the most common genes and DNA. The table for this sample lists about 500,000 distinct CDR3 sequences; approximately 32% of them were counted only once. The ten largest clonotypes hold 2% to 2.5% of the sample. Points on this clonotype: Its antigen is still unknown. No base-level quality is on record; no much larger clone is a single base apart.

This clonotype was obtained from a human donor who donated a stem cell graft to a child with aplastic anemia. Sequences were derived from PBMCs from the stem cell graft donor, sampled from the stem cell graft.

The DNA sequence is as follows: TGTGCCAGCAGCCTCGATCCGGGACAGCCCTATGGCTACACCTTC. It translates as CASSLDPGQPYGYTF. The chain is made from TRBV7-9 and TRBJ1-2; 7 bases in between match TRBD1. The CDR3 goes from the cysteine to the phenylalanine over 15 residues. The only DNA kept is the CDR3, 45 bases in frame from the first base. Trimmed from V: 5 bases; trimmed from J: 4 bases; junction bases lacking a gene match: 10. Per the germline V gene (reference sequence), SEHNR is the CDR1 and FQNEAQ is the CDR2.